One sample yielded the 4 T cell receptor beta chains listed below, sequenced in a study of blood T cell repertoires in COVID-19. Clones were sequenced by immunoSEQ multiplex PCR, and TCRdb holds only the in-frame ones, with some missing. The data show roughly 50,000 clones, approximately 80% seen once. Sequenced input: peripheral blood. The receptor source for this set is a human donor with active or convalescent COVID-19. The donor label of this sample is uncertain.

The J gene is TRBJ1-5, the V gene TRBV2; 9 bases line up with TRBD1. The CDR3 runs 16 residues. Looked up from germline, CDR1 is SNHLY and CDR2 is FYNNEI. With 5 bases clipped from V and 1 base from J, the junction kept 6 bases outside the gene matches. The CDR3 region has the DNA TGTGCCAGCAGTTTCGGACAGGGGACCAGCAATCAGCCCCAGCATTTT. This sequence encodes CASSFGQGTSNQPQHF.

The CDR3 coding sequence is TGTGCCCAGACGTGGACAACGAACACCGGGGAGCTGTTTTTT. The encoded protein is CAQTWTTNTGELFF. The rearrangement joins TRBV7-9 to TRBJ2-2; D may be TRBD1 (5 bases). This CDR3 spans 14 amino acids. The V gene lost 11 bases and the J gene lost 0 bases, with 13 bases spanning the gap. Germline values: CDR1 SEHNR, CDR2 FQNEAQ (reference sequence).

This sequence joins TRBV28 and TRBJ1-3; TRBD1 aligns across 7 bases. This CDR3 comprises 13 residues. Per germline, CDR1 MDHEN and CDR2 SYDVKM. V trimming: 6 bases; J trimming: 8 bases; junction bases outside the gene matches: 7. The CDR3 here is CASRQGMKHTIYF. The CDR3 bases are TGTGCCAGCAGACAGGGGATGAAACACACCATATATTTT.

The chain joins TRBV7-7 to TRBJ2-3; 10 positions agree with TRBD2. From germline, CDR1 is SSHAT and CDR2 FNYEAQ (reference sequence). CDR3 length equals 17 residues. V lost 2 bases to trimming and J lost 1 base; unmatched junction nucleotides: 6. CDR3 DNA sequence: TGTGCCAGCAGCTTAAGGGGAGGGACTAGCGGCACAGATACGCAGTATTTT. This codes for CASSLRGGTSGTDTQYF.